The 7 T cell receptor beta chains below come from one sample, sequenced in a study of response to subunit inactivated influenza vaccine. TCRdb reanalysed the RT-PCR reads using MiXCR and keeps one entry per CDR3 protein. The profile shows about 500,000 distinct CDR3 sequences, 16% of them singletons. The sequencing here drew on CD4+ T cells sorted from PBMCs, taken less than 30 months after vaccination. Every receptor here comes from a man aged 45 to 70 who received an inactivated influenza vaccine.

This chain uses TRBV18 with TRBJ1-1; no clear D gene. CDR1 KGHSH and CDR2 LQKENI come from the germline V gene. The CDR3 has 14 amino acids. V gave up 3 bases and J gave up 7 bases, with 15 bases separating them. CDR3 in DNA: TGTGCCAGCTCACCCTTGCTCACGGTTAATGAAGCTTTCTTT. Protein: CASSPLLTVNEAFF.

This clonotype was detected only a few times. The CDR3 loop is CASSQDFLANTEAFF. The DNA for the CDR3 is TGTGCCAGCAGCCAAGATTTCCTAGCGAACACTGAAGCTTTCTTT. The gene calls are TRBV4-2 and TRBJ1-1, with unresolved D. The V gene lost 0 bases and the J gene lost 1 base, with 9 bases spanning the gap. CDR1 is LGHNA, CDR2 YNFKEQ, per germline. This CDR3 contains 15 residues.

This rearrangement joins TRBV6-1 to TRBJ2-1; 8 nucleotides line up with TRBD1. Germline V gene data show CDR1 as MNHNS and CDR2 as SASEGT. The CDR3 loop spans 15 amino acids. The trim removed 6 bases at V and 1 base at J, leaving 5 bases unmatched. The CDR3 loop reads CASRIGQGSYNEQFF. The CDR3 nucleotides read TGTGCCAGCAGAATCGGACAGGGATCCTACAATGAGCAGTTCTTC.

The chain recombines TRBV20-1 with TRBJ2-7, with 9 bases that match TRBD2. Trimming removed 4 bases from V and 6 bases from J; junction bases left unmatched: 13. The CDR3 has 15 amino acids. In germline, CDR1 is DFQATT, CDR2 SNEGSKA (reference sequence). CDR3 sequence: CSANTPSGIRSEQYF. The DNA of the CDR3 is TGCAGTGCTAATACGCCTAGCGGGATTCGTAGCGAGCAGTACTTC.

This clonotype was recorded only once. This sequence joins TRBV4-1 and TRBJ1-1, with unresolved D. Trimming pared 1 base from V and 1 base from J, leaving 13 bases between. CDR3 length equals 16 residues. The germline gives CDR1 MGHRA, CDR2 YSYEKL. The CDR3 region has the DNA TGCGCCAGCAGCCAAGGCTTCCCGGGCTCGAACACTGAAGCTTTCTTT. It specifies CASSQGFPGSNTEAFF.

The chain joins TRBV3-1 to TRBJ2-7, with D unresolved. The CDR3 length is 15 residues. Germline CDR1 reads LGHDT; CDR2 reads YNNKEL (reference sequence). Trimming shortened V by 4 bases and J by 0 bases, and 13 bases separated the two germline ends. CDR3 in DNA: TGTGCCAGCAGCCCTGGGGTATTGAGCTCCTACGAGCAGTACTTC. Amino acid sequence: CASSPGVLSSYEQYF.

The rearrangement uses TRBV3-1 and TRBJ2-7, with no clear D. CDR3 size: 12 residues. Germline CDR1 LGHDT, CDR2 YNNKEL (reference sequence). V lost 3 bases, J lost 6 bases, and 9 bases lay in between. CDR3 nucleotides: TGTGCCAGCAGCCACACCCCGGGCGAGCAGTACTTC. Translation gives CASSHTPGEQYF.